The entry below gives a single TCR beta chain sequence along with its context. The sample is drawn from a study of blood T cell repertoires in COVID-19. Study background: Samples came from the United States, Italy and Spain, spanning acute and convalescent COVID-19. Nucleic acid was either cDNA or gDNA, and it came from T cells, B-cell-depleted T cells, or PBMCs.

Original processing methods: Reference gene primer amplification in the assay estimated nucleated cell counts. Measured with immunoSEQ multiplex PCR; TCRdb has only the in-frame clones, and not every one. V and J calls plus clone size are reproduced from that table; the DNA served to infer D and trimming. The table records over 110,000 clones, about 87% of them present only once. Trimming removed 0 bases from V and 1 base from J; junction bases left unmatched: 0. The CDR3 contains 14 residues. CDR1 is GTSNPN, CDR2 SVGIG, per germline (reference sequence). This chain connects TRBV30 to TRBJ2-7, with 10 bases lining up with TRBD1. Sequencing was carried out using peripheral blood. The receptor comes from a human donor in a cohort sampled during active COVID-19. The CDR3 sequence: CAWSVGQGSYEQYF. The CDR3, as DNA: TGTGCCTGGAGTGTGGGACAGGGGTCCTACGAGCAGTACTTC.